This T cell receptor (beta chain) was sequenced for a study of type 1 regulatory T cells. Each CDR3 protein gets one entry after TCRdb re-called the reads with MiXCR. The data show over 14,000 distinct CDR3 sequences, approximately 15% seen once. Remarks on this clonotype: Its matching antigen is unknown.

The CDR3 length is 15 residues. With 3 bases removed from V and 4 bases from J, the gap between germline ends came to 12 bases. Germline CDR1 SGHVS, CDR2 FQNEAQ. This TCR derives from a human donor in good health. The V and J genes are TRBV7-8 and TRBJ2-2, with a weak D call TRBD2 (6 bases). Sequenced input: cultured T cells, either the whole culture or a sorted T cell fraction (not recorded which). The CDR3 loop reads CASSLAMGGTGELFF. CDR3 nucleotides: TGTGCCAGCAGCTTGGCCATGGGGGGCACCGGGGAGCTGTTTTTT.